This T cell receptor (beta chain) derives from a study of T cell changes during pregnancy in multiple sclerosis (dated 2019 in TCRdb). Turning to the overall study: In women with multiple sclerosis, the researchers looked at how the T cell repertoire shifted as pregnancy progressed.

The CDR3 starts with the cysteine, ends with the phenylalanine, and has 14 residues. Here the CDR3 DNA is all that survives: 42 bases in frame from base 1. The germline V gene encodes CDR1 MDHEN and CDR2 SYDVKM. V is shortened by 3 bases, J by 2 bases, and the region joining them spans 8 bases. Receptor amplification or capture employed the immunoSEQ multiplex PCR assay. TCRdb's version of the immuneACCESS table is confined to in-frame rearrangements and falls short of the full clone set. An unresolved V gene accounts for under half of the shortfall where checked; the remainder is of unknown origin. Across this sample there are 45,000 or so clones, with more than 70% seen only once. The ten largest account for about 5.4% of the sample. This clone occurred a few times. Its recognized antigen is unknown. No much larger clone is present one base from it, and per-base qualities are unavailable.

The source is a female donor in good health, enrolled as a control in a pregnancy study. The sample here was CD8+ T cells from peripheral blood mononuclear cells, taken after pregnancy. The chain was built from TRBV28 and TRBJ1-3; the best D guess is TRBD1, with 5 bases matching. The CDR3 sequence is CASSLLRAGNTIYF. The DNA sequence is as follows: TGTGCCAGCAGTTTGCTCAGGGCTGGAAACACCATATATTTT.